The T cell receptor beta chain described here comes from a study of T cells after yellow fever vaccination. Broader study findings: FACS-sorted repertoires might harbor abundant contaminating clonotypes from the bulk population. A secondary response was less intense yet reached its peak sooner, at day 5 versus 15. Across the CD4 and CD8 compartments, a small share of clonotypes was present in both.

This CDR3 region has 14 residues. Germline V CDR1 and CDR2: LNHDA, SQIVND (reference sequence). The V end was cut by 5 bases, the J end by 7 bases, with 17 bases between. This clonotype has a count of ten or more. MiXCR, applied by TCRdb to the 5' RACE reads, yields one record per CDR3 protein. Of tens of thousands of distinct CDR3 sequences in the sample, around 3.5% were seen once. The chain recombines TRBV19 with TRBJ1-2; no definite D call. The clonotype was recovered from a man younger than 30 who received the YFV17D yellow fever vaccine. Sequenced material: PBMCs, either bulk or a sorted T-cell subset (CD4+, CD8+, memory, or dextramer-sorted; not recorded which), taken more than 40 days after the first yellow fever vaccination. DNA of the CDR3: TGTGCCAGTAGTCTCCGGACCCCTCGGGGTGGCTACACCTTC. Translated, it gives CASSLRTPRGGYTF. The complete variable domain, with remaining parts taken from reference TRBV19 and TRBJ1-2, reads DGGITQSPKYLFRKEGQNVTLSCEQNLNHDAMYWYRQDPGQGLRLIYYSQIVNDFQKGDIAEGYSVSREKKESFPLTVTSAQKNPTAFYLCASSLRTPRGGYTFGSGTRLTVV.